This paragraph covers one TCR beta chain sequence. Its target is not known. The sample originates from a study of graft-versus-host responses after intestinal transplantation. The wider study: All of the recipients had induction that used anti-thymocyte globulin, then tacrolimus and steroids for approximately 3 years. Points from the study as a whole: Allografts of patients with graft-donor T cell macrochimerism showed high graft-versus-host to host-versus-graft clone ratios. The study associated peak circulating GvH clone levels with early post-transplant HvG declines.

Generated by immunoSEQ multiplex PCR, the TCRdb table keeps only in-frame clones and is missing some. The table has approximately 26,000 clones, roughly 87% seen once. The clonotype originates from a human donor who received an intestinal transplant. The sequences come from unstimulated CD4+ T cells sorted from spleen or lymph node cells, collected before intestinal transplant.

The CDR3 bases are TGTGCCTGGAGTCAGGGGGCAGGCGAGCAGTACTTC. It translates to CAWSQGAGEQYF. V gene TRBV30 combines with J gene TRBJ2-5; 8 positions agree with TRBD1. Near its end, the DNA agrees better with TRBJ2-7, so the J call may be wrong. Germline assignment: CDR1 GTSNPN and CDR2 SVGIG (reference sequence). CDR3 size: 12 residues.